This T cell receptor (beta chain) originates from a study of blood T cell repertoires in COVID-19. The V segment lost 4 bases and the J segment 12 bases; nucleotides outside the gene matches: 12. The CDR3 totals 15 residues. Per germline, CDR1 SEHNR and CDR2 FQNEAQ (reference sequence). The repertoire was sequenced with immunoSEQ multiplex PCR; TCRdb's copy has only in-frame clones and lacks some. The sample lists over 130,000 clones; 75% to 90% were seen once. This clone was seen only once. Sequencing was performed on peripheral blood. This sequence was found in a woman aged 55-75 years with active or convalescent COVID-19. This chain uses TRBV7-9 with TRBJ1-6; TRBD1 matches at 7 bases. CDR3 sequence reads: CASSSLPDRWKPLHF. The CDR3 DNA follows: TGTGCCAGCAGCTCCCTACCGGACAGGTGGAAACCCCTCCACTTT. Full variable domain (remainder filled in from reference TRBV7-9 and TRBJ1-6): DTGVSQNPRHKITKRGQNVTFRCDPISEHNRLYWYRQTLGQGPEFLTYFQNEAQLEKSRLLSDRFSAERPKGSFSTLEIQRTEQGDSAMYLCASSSLPDRWKPLHFGNGTRLTVT.